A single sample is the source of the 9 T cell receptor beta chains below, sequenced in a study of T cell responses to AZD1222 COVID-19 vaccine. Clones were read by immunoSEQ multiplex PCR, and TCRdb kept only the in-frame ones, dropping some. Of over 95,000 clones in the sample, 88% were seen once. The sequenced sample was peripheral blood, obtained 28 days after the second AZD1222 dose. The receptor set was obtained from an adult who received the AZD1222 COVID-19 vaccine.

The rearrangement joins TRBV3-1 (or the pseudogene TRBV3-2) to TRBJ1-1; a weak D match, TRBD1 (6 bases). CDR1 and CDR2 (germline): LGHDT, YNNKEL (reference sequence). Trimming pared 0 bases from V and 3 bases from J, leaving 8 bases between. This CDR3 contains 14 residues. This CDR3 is CASSQDRGDTEAFF. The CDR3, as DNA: TGTGCCAGCAGCCAAGATAGGGGGGACACTGAAGCTTTCTTT.

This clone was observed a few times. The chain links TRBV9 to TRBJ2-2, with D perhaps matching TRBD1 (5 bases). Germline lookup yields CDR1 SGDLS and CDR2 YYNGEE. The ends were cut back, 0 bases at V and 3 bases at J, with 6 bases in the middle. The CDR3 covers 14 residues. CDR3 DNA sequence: TGTGCCAGCAGCGTAGAGGGGTACACCGGGGAGCTGTTTTTT. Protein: CASSVEGYTGELFF.

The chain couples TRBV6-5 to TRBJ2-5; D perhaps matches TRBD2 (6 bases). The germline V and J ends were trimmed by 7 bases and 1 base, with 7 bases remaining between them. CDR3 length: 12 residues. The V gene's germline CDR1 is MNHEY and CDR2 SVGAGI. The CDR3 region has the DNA TGTGCCAGCATGGGGGGCCAAGAGACCCAGTACTTC. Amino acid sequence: CASMGGQETQYF.

The chain's CDR3 is CASSLSNRGRYGYTF. In nucleotides, the CDR3 is TGTGCCAGCAGTTTATCCAACAGGGGGCGATATGGCTACACCTTC. This chain joins TRBV28 and TRBJ1-2, with 9 bases matching TRBD1. Germline loops: CDR1 MDHEN, CDR2 SYDVKM. Unmatched junction bases numbered 5, after V lost 1 base and J lost 5 bases. CDR3 size: 15 residues.

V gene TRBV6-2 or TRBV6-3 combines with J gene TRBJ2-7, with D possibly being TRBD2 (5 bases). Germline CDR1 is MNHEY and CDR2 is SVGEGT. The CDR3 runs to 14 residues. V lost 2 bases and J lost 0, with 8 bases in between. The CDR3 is CASSYVGVSYEQYF. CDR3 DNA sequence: TGTGCCAGCAGTTACGTCGGGGTCTCCTACGAGCAGTACTTC.

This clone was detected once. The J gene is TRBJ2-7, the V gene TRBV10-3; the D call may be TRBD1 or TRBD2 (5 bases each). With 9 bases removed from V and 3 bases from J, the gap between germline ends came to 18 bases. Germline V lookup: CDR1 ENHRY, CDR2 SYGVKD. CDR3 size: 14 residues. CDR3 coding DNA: TGTGCCATTGGGGACCCGAAAAGCGGCTACGAGCAGTACTTC. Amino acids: CAIGDPKSGYEQYF.

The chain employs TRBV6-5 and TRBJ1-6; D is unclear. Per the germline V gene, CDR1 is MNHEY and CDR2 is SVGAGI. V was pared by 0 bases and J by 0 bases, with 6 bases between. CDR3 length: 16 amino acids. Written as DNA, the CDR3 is TGTGCCAGCAGTTACTCGACCAGCTCCTATAATTCACCCCTCCACTTT. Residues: CASSYSTSSYNSPLHF.

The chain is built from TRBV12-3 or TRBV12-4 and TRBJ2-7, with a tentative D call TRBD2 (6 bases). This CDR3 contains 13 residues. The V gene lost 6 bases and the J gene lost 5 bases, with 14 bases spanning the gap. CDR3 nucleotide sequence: TGTGCCAGCAGGCGGACGGAGGGCGACGAGCAGTACTTC. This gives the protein CASRRTEGDEQYF.

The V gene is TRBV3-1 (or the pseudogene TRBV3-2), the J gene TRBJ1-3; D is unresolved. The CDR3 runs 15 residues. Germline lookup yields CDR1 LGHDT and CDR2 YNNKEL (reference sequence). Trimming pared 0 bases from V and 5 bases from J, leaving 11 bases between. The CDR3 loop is CASSQEAAPRNTIYF. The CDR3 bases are TGTGCCAGCAGCCAAGAGGCGGCCCCTAGAAACACCATATATTTT.